The clone carrying this T cell receptor (beta chain) has ten or more counts. The entry originates in a study of low-dose radiotherapy and immunotherapy resistance in tumors. Overall study context: Intravenous ipilimumab 1 mg/kg every six weeks was given with nivolumab 240 mg every two weeks. On a schedule of every two weeks, intravenous cyclophosphamide at a dose of 200 mg/m2 was delivered one day before each radiation and immunotherapy administration.

The V segment lost 2 bases and the J segment 3 bases; nucleotides outside the gene matches: 4. The germline V gene encodes CDR1 SGHAT and CDR2 FQNNGV. The CDR3 contains 16 residues. Time point given: after trial treatment. Treatment specified: LDRT plus nivolumab, ipilimumab, low-dose cyclophosphamide and aspirin (RACIN trial). Treatment combined nivolumab, ipilimumab, aspirin, low-dose cyclophosphamide and low-dose radiotherapy in a dose-escalation trial. Priming of first-strand cDNA relied on TRAV- and TRBV-specific primers (covering alpha and beta chains). A roughly 20-cycle PCR with a constant-region primer and V-primer adapter amplified TCRs. TCRdb recomputed calls from the reads with MiXCR, one row per CDR3 protein. The sample has 75,000 to 95,000 distinct CDR3 sequences; less than 25% are singletons.

This material consisted of PBMCs, taken after low-dose radiotherapy plus immunotherapy. The genes are TRBV11-2 and TRBJ2-1; 10 bases align to TRBD2. This sequence was found in a female donor with ovarian cancer. CDR3 amino acids: CASSLLAGGLYNEQFF. Here the CDR3 DNA reads TGTGCCAGCAGCTTATTAGCGGGAGGACTCTACAATGAGCAGTTCTTC.